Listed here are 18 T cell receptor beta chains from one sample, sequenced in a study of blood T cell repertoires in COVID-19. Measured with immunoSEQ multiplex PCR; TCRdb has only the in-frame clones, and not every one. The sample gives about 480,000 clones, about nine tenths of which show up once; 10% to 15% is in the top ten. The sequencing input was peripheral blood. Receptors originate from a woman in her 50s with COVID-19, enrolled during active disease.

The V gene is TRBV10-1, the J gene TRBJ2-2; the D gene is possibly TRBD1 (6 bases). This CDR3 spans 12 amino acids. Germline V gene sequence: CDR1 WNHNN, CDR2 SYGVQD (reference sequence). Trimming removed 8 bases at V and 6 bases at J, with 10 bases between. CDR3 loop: CASGGGSGELFF. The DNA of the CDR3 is TGCGCCAGCGGGGGCGGGTCCGGGGAGCTGTTTTTT.

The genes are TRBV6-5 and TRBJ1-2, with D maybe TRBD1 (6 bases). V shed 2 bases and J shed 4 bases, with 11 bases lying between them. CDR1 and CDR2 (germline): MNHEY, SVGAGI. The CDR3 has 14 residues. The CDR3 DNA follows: TGTGCCAGCAGTTACGGGAGGGGGGGCTATGGCTACACCTTC. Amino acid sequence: CASSYGRGGYGYTF.

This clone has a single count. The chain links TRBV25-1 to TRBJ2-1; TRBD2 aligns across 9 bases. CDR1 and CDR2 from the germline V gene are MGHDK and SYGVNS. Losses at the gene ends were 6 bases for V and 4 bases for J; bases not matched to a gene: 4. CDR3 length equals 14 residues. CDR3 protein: CASRPSGEYNEQFF. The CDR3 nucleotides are TGTGCCAGCAGACCTAGCGGGGAATACAATGAGCAGTTCTTC.

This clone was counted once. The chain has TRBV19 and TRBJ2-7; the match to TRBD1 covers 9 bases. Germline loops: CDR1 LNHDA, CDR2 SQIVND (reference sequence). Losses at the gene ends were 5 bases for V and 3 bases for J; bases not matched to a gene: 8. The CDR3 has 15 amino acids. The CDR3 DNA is TGTGCCAGTAGTGAGGGACAGGGCAGGTACTACGAGCAGTACTTC. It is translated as CASSEGQGRYYEQYF.

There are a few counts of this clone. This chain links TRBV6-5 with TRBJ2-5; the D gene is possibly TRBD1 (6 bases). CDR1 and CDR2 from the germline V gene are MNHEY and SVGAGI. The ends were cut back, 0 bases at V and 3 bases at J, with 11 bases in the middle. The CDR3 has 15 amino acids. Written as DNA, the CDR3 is TGTGCCAGCAGTTACTCGGGGGCTGGTGAAGAGACCCAGTACTTC. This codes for CASSYSGAGEETQYF.

CDR3 bases: TGCGCCAGCAGTCCGGGGGAGGGACGGACTGAAGCTTTCTTT. Translated, it gives CASSPGEGRTEAFF. The chain links TRBV4-1 to TRBJ1-1, with TRBD1 as a possible D gene (5 bases). Deletions cut 6 bases from V and 5 bases from J, with 16 bases between. Germline V gene data show CDR1 as MGHRA and CDR2 as YSYEKL. There are 14 residues in the CDR3.

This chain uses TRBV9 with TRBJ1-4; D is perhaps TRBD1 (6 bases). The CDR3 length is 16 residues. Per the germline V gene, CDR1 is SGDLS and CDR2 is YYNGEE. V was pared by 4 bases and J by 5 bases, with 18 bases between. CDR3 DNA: TGTGCCAGCAGCCCCGCCCGACAGGCGATAAATGAAAAACTGTTTTTT. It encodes CASSPARQAINEKLFF.

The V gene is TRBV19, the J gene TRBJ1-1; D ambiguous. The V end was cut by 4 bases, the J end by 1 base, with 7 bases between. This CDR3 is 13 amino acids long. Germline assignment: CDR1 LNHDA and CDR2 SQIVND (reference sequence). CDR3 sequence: CASSTFKNTEAFF. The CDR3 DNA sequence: TGTGCCAGTAGTACTTTTAAGAACACTGAAGCTTTCTTT.

The CDR3 DNA is TGTGCCAGCAGTTACTCGAAACGGTACGAGCAGTACTTC. It encodes CASSYSKRYEQYF. The chain has TRBV6-5 and TRBJ2-7; D call uncertain. The CDR3 length is 13 residues. V was pared by 0 bases and J by 4 bases, with 7 bases between. Germline V gives CDR1 MNHEY, CDR2 SVGAGI.

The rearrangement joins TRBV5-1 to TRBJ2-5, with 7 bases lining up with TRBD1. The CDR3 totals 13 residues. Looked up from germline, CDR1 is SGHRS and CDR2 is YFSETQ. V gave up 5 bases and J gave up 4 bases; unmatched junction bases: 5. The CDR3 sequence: CASSPNRGETQYF. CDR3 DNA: TGCGCCAGCAGTCCCAACAGGGGAGAGACCCAGTACTTC.

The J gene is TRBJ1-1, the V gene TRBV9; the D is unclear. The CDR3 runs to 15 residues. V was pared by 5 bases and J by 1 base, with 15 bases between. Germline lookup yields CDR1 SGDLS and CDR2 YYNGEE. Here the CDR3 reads CASSPRQDPNTEAFF. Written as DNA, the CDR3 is TGTGCCAGCAGTCCGAGACAAGACCCGAACACTGAAGCTTTCTTT.

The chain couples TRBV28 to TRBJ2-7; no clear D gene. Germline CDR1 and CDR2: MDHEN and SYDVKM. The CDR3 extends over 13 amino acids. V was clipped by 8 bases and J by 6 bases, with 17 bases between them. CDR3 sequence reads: CASRAIPQFEQYF. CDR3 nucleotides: TGTGCCAGCCGAGCGATCCCCCAATTCGAGCAGTACTTC.

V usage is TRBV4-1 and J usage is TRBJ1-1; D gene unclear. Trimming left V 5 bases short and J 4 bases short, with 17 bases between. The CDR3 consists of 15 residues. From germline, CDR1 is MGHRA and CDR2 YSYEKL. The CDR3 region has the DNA TGCGCCAGCAGCGCCCAGTCGGGGAGTGCCACTGAAGCTTTCTTT. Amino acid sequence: CASSAQSGSATEAFF.

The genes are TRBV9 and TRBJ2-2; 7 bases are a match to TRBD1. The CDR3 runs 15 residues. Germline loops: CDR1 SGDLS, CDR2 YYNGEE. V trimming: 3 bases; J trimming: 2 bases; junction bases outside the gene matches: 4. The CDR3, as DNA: TGTGCCAGCAGCGCTACAGGGGTTAACACCGGGGAGCTGTTTTTT. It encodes CASSATGVNTGELFF.

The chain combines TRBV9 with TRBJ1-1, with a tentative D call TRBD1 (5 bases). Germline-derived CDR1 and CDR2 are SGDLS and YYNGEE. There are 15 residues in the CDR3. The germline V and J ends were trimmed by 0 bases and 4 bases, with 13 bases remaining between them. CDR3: CASSVGGGAGTEAFF. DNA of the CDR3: TGTGCCAGCAGCGTAGGAGGAGGGGCGGGCACTGAAGCTTTCTTT.

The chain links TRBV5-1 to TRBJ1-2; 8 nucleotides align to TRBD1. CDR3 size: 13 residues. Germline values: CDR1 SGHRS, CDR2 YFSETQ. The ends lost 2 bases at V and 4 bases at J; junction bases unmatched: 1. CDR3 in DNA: TGCGCCAGCAGCTTTGACAGGGGCTATGGCTACACCTTC. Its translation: CASSFDRGYGYTF. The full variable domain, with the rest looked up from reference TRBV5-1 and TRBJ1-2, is KAGVTQTPRYLIKTRGQQVTLSCSPISGHRSVSWYQQTPGQGLQFLFEYFSETQRNKGNFPGRFSGRQFSNSRSEMNVSTLELGDSALYLCASSFDRGYGYTFGSGTRLTVV.

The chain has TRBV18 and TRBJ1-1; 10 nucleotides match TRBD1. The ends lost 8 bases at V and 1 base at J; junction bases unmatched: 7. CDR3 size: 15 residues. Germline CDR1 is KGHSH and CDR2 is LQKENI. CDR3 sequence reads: CASQKGQGRNTEAFF. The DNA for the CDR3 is TGTGCCAGCCAAAAGGGACAGGGGAGGAACACTGAAGCTTTCTTT.

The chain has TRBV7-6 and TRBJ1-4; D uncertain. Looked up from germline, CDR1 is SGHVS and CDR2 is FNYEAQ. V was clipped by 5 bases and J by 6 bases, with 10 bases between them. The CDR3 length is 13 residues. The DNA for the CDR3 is TGTGCCAGCAGCGCGGGGTTCGATGAAAAACTGTTTTTT. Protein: CASSAGFDEKLFF.